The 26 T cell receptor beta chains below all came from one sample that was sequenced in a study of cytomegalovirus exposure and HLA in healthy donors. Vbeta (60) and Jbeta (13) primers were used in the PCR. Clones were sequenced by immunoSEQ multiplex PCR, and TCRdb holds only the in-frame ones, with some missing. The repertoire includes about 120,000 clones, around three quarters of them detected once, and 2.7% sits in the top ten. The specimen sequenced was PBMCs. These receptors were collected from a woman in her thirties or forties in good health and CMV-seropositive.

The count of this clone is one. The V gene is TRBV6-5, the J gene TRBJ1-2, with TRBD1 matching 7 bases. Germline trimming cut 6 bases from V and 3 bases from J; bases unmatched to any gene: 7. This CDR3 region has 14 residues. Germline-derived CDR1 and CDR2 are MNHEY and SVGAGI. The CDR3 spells CASSPDRADYGYTF. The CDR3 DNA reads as TGTGCCAGCAGCCCTGACAGGGCAGACTATGGCTACACCTTC.

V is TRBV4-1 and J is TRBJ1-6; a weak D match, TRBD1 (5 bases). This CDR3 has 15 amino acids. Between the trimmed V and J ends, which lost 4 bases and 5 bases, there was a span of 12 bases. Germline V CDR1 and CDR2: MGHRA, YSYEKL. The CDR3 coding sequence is TGCGCCAGCAGCCCGACAGAAGCTGATAATTCACCCCTCCACTTT. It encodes CASSPTEADNSPLHF.

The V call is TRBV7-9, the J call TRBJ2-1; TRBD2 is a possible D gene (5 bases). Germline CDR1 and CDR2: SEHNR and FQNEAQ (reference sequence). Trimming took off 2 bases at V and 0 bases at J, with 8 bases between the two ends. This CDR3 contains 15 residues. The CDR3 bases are TGTGCCAGCAGCTTACCGGGGAGCTCCTACAATGAGCAGTTCTTC. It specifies CASSLPGSSYNEQFF.

The CDR3 bases are TGTGCCAGCAGCTTGGAAGGCGGGAGTCGGTACGAGCAGTACTTC. Translated, it gives CASSLEGGSRYEQYF. The J gene is TRBJ2-7, the V gene TRBV5-5, with 7 bases aligning to TRBD2. Germline trimming cut 0 bases from V and 4 bases from J; bases unmatched to any gene: 7. Germline-derived CDR1 and CDR2 are SGHKS and YYEKEE (reference sequence). The CDR3 is 15 amino acids.

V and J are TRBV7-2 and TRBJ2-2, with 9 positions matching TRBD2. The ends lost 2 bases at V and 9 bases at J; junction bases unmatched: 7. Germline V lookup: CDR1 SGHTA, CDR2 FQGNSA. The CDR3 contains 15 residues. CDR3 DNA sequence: TGTGCCAGCAGCTTACGCGGGAGGGCTCCCAGGGAGCTGTTTTTT. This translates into CASSLRGRAPRELFF.

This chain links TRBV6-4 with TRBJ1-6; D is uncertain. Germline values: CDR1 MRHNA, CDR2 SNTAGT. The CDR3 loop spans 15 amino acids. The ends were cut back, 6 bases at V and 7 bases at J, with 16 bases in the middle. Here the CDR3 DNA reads TGTGCCAGCAGCGCCGACCTAGGAGCGAATTCACCCCTCCACTTT. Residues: CASSADLGANSPLHF.

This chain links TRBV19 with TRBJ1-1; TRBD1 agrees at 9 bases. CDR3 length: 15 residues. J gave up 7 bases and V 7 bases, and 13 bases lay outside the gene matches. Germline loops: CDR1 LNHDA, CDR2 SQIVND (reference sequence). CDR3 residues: CASTQQGALGNEAFF. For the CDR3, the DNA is TGTGCCAGTACCCAACAGGGGGCGCTTGGTAATGAAGCTTTCTTT.

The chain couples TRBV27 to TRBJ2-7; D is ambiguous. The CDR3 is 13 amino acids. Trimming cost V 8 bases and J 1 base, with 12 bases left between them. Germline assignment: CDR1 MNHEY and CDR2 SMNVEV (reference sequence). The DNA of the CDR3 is TGTGCCAGCGCCAGTCCAGATTCCTACGAGCAGTACTTC. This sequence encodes CASASPDSYEQYF.

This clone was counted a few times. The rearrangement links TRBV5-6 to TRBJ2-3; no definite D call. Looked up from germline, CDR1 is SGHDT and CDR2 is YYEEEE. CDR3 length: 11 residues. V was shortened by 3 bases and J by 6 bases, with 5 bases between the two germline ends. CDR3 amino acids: CASSSMDTQYF. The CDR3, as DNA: TGTGCCAGCAGCTCAATGGATACGCAGTATTTT.

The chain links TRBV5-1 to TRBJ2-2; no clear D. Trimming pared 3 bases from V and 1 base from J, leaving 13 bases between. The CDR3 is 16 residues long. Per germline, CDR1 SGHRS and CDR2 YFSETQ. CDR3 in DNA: TGCGCCAGCAGCTCCCTTCCAGCGTTGAACACCGGGGAGCTGTTTTTT. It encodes CASSSLPALNTGELFF.

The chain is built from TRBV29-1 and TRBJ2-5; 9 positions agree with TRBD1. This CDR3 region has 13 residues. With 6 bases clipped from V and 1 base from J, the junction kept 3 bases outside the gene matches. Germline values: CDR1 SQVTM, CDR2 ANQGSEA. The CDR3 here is CSVGTGPQETQYF. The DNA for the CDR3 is TGCAGCGTGGGGACAGGGCCCCAAGAGACCCAGTACTTC.

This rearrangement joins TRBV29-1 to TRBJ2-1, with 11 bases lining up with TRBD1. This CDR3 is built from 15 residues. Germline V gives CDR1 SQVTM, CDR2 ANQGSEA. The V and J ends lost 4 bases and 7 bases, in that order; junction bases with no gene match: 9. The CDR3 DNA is TGCAGCGTTGGGTGGAGTGGGACAGGGGGGAATGAGCAGTTCTTC. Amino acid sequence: CSVGWSGTGGNEQFF.

CDR3 nucleotides: TGCGCCAGCAGCCTCGGAGAGGTCCTTAGCACAGATACGCAGTATTTT. This sequence encodes CASSLGEVLSTDTQYF. This rearrangement joins TRBV4-1 to TRBJ2-3, with D unresolved. V lost 4 bases and J lost 0, with 14 bases in between. The CDR3 is 16 residues long. Germline CDR1 and CDR2: MGHRA and YSYEKL.

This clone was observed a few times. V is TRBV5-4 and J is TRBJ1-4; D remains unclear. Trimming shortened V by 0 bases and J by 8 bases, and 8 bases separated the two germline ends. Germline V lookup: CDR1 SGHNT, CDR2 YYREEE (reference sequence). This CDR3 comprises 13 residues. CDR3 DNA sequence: TGTGCCAGCAGCTTGGATCAGCGAGAAAAACTGTTTTTT. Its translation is CASSLDQREKLFF. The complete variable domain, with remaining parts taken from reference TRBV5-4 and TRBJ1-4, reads ETGVTQSPTHLIKTRGQQVTLRCSSQSGHNTVSWYQQALGQGPQFIFQYYREEENGRGNFPPRFSGLQFPNYSSELNVNALELDDSALYLCASSLDQREKLFFGSGTQLSVL.

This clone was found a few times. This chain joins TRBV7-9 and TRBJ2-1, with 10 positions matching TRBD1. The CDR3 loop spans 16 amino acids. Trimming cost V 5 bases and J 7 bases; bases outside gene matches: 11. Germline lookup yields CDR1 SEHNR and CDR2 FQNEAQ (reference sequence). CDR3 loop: CASSPQTTGGRNEQFF. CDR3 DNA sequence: TGTGCCAGCAGCCCTCAGACGACAGGGGGCCGGAATGAGCAGTTCTTC.

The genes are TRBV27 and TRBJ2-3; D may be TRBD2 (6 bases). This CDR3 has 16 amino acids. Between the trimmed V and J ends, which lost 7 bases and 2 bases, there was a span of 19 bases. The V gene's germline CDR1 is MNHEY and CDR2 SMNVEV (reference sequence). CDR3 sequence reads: CASKLGTRRFTDTQYF. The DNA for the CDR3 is TGTGCCAGCAAACTCGGGACTCGCCGCTTCACAGATACGCAGTATTTT.

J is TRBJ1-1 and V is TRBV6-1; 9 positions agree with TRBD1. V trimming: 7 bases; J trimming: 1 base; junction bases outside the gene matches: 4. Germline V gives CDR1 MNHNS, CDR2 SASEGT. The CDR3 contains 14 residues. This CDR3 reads CASKQGAQNTEAFF. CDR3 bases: TGTGCCAGCAAACAGGGGGCACAGAACACTGAAGCTTTCTTT.

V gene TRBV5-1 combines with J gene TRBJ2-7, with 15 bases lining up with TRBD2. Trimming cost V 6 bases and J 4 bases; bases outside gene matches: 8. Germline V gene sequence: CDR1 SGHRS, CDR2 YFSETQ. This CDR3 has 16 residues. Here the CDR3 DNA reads TGCGCCAGCAAACCGGGACTAGCGGGAGGAGTGTACGAGCAGTACTTC. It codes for CASKPGLAGGVYEQYF.

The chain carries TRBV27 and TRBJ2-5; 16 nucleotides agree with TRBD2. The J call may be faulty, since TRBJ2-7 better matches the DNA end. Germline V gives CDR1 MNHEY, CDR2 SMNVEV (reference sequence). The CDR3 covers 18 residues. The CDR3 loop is CASSLSGTSGGVTYEQYF. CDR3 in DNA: TGTGCCAGCAGTTTATCTGGGACTAGCGGGGGGGTAACCTACGAGCAGTACTTC.

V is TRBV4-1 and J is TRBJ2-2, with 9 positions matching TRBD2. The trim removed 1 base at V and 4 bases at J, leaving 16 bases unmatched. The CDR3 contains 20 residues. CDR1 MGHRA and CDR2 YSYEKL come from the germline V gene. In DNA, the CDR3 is TGCGCCAGCAGCCAAGGAGTTTATGGCGGGGGGGCCCCGGCCACCGGGGAGCTGTTTTTT. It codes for CASSQGVYGGGAPATGELFF.

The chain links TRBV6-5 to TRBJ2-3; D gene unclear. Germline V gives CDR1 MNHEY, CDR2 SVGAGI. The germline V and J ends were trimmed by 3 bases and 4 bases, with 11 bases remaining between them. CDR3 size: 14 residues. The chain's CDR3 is CASSYRVQPDTQYF. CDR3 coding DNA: TGTGCCAGCAGTTATAGAGTACAGCCAGATACGCAGTATTTT.

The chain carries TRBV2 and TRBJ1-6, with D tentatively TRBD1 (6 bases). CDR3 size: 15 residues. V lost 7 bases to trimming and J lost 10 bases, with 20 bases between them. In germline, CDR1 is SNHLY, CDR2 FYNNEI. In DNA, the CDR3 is TGTGCCAGCACGGCGGAAGGCAGGGGTAAATCACCCCTCCACTTT. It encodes CASTAEGRGKSPLHF.

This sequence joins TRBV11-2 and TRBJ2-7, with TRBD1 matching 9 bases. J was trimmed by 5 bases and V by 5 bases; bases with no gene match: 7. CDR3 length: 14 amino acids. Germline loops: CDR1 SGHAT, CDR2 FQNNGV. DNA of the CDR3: TGTGCCAGCAGCCCCCGGGACAGGGACGACGAGCAGTACTTC. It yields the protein CASSPRDRDDEQYF.

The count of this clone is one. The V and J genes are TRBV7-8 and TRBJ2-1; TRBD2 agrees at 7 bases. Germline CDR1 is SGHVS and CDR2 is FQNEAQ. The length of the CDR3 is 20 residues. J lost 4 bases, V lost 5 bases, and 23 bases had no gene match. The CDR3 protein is CASSPMNWGGGSNLYNEQFF. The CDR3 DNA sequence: TGTGCCAGCAGCCCCATGAATTGGGGCGGCGGGAGTAATCTATACAATGAGCAGTTCTTC.

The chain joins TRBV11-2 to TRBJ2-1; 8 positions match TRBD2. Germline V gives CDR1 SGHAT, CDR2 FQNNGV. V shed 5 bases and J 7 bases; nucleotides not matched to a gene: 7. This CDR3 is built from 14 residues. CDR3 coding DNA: TGTGCCAGCAGCCCTGGGACTAGAGTGAATGAGCAGTTCTTC. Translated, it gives CASSPGTRVNEQFF.

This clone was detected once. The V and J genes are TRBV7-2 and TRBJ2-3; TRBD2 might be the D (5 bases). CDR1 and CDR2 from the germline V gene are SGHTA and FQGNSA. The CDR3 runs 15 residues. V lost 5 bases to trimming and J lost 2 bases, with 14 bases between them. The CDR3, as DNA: TGTGCCAGCAGCAAACTAGTGTCCGACACAGATACGCAGTATTTT. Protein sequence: CASSKLVSDTDTQYF.